This TCR beta chain emerged from a study of cytomegalovirus exposure and HLA in healthy donors. Study conclusions and caveats: Earlier analysis looked at TCR beta V segments, and most were productive about 90% or about 30% of the time. Later on, an analysis tied 15,000 or so TCR beta sequences to HLA alleles at 0.05 false discovery rate.

This clone came up once. Its cognate antigen is unknown. Amplification used 60 Vbeta primers and 13 Jbeta primers. Generated by immunoSEQ multiplex PCR, the TCRdb table keeps only in-frame clones and is missing some. The repertoire holds 95,000 to 100,000 clones, roughly 79% seen once, with roughly 2% in the top ten. The V gene end was trimmed by 0 bases and the J gene end by 4 bases; junction bases not matched to a gene: 18. Germline values: CDR1 KGHSY, CDR2 FQNENV. The CDR3 runs 20 residues. The sample taken for sequencing was PBMCs. This sequence originates from a man in his forties in good health and CMV-seronegative. The V and J genes are TRBV16 and TRBJ2-1, with TRBD2 identical over 7 bases. In nucleotides, the CDR3 is TGTGCCAGCAGCCAATCCCTAGCGGTCCCAGTCAAGCAAGGTTACAATGAGCAGTTCTTC. Protein sequence: CASSQSLAVPVKQGYNEQFF.